These 25 T cell receptor beta chains originate from one sample sequenced in a study of vaccination and CD4 T cells after COVID-19. Treatment defined: approximately 9-day PBMC culture with coronavirus spike peptide pools or control peptides (ViraFEST assay). Sequencing of DNA taken from cultured CD4+ T cells relied on the Oncomine TCR Beta short-read assay. Using its own MiXCR run on the PCR reads, TCRdb lists one record per CDR3 protein. The sample yields thousands of distinct CDR3 sequences, roughly three fifths seen once. Their antigen targets remain unknown. Sequences were obtained from CD4+ T cells from blood, cultured in vitro. These receptors were collected from a human donor who had recovered from COVID-19.

Note on this clonotype: The junction departs from germline at one end; a sequencing error may be responsible. This chain uses TRBV6-2 or TRBV6-3 with TRBJ2-1; TRBD1 matches 7 bases. CDR3 length: 13 residues. Germline CDR1 and CDR2: MNHEY and SVGEGT. CDR3 DNA sequence: TGTGCCAGCAGGGGGACAGCCTACGATGAGCAGTTCTTC. Protein sequence: CASRGTAYDEQFF.

The chain recombines TRBV12-3 or TRBV12-4 with TRBJ1-6; 7 bases match TRBD1. The CDR3 totals 18 residues. V lost 5 bases, J lost 0 bases, and 10 bases stayed unmatched. CDR3 in amino acids: CASSRTGTMSSYNSPLHF. The CDR3 DNA reads TGTGCCAGCAGTAGGACAGGAACAATGAGCTCCTATAATTCACCCCTCCACTTT.

J is TRBJ1-5 and V is TRBV4-2, with D possibly TRBD1 on 6 matching bases. The CDR3 totals 18 residues. Germline values: CDR1 LGHNA, CDR2 YNFKEQ. Trimming left V 0 bases short and J 3 bases short, with 18 bases between. The CDR3 nucleotides are TGTGCCAGCAGCCAAGATTTAGGAGGGGGGGGGACCAATCAGCCCCAGCATTTT. Encoded protein: CASSQDLGGGGTNQPQHF.

V gene TRBV7-9 combines with J gene TRBJ1-2; D is perhaps TRBD1 (6 bases). V lost 3 bases, J lost 5 bases, and 16 bases lay in between. This CDR3 is built from 15 residues. Germline V gene data show CDR1 as SEHNR and CDR2 as FQNEAQ (reference sequence). CDR3 in DNA: TGTGCCAGCAGCTTGGAGACAGGCGATTTGTATGGCTACACCTTC. It codes for CASSLETGDLYGYTF.

The CDR3, as DNA: TGTGCCAGCAGCACCCATAGGGCTAGCGGGAGGAATAGTGAGCAGTTCTTC. Its translation is CASSTHRASGRNSEQFF. The J gene is TRBJ2-1, the V gene TRBV7-2; TRBD2 agrees at 11 bases. The CDR3 totals 17 residues. Unmatched junction bases numbered 15, after V lost 5 bases and J lost 9 bases. CDR1 is SGHTA and CDR2 is FQGNSA in the germline V gene.

Only one count was recorded for this clonotype. V is TRBV6-5 and J is TRBJ2-3; D ambiguous. V lost 0 bases and J 6 bases, leaving 7 bases between the germline ends. Germline loops: CDR1 MNHEY, CDR2 SVGAGI. The CDR3 spans 13 residues. The CDR3 DNA sequence: TGTGCCAGCAGTTACTCGATCGTGGATACGCAGTATTTT. Residues: CASSYSIVDTQYF.

The V call is TRBV19, the J call TRBJ2-2; D may be TRBD1 (5 bases). This CDR3 has 16 amino acids. V was pared by 3 bases and J by 4 bases, with 15 bases between. The germline V gene has CDR1 LNHDA and CDR2 SQIVND (reference sequence). CDR3 loop: CASSMGLRSATGELFF. The CDR3 DNA reads as TGTGCCAGTAGTATGGGGCTAAGGTCCGCCACCGGGGAGCTGTTTTTT.

This clonotype was detected only a few times. The chain has TRBV7-3 and TRBJ2-2; 10 bases agree with TRBD1. Unmatched junction bases numbered 12, after V lost 3 bases and J lost 5 bases. This CDR3 has 18 residues. Germline V gene lookup returns CDR1 SGHTA and CDR2 FQGTGA. The CDR3: CASSLATPGQGWTGELFF. CDR3 DNA: TGTGCCAGCAGCTTGGCGACCCCGGGACAGGGGTGGACCGGGGAGCTGTTTTTT.

This clonotype was detected only a few times. This chain links TRBV21-1 with TRBJ2-7. TRBV21-1 is labeled a pseudogene. The CDR3 has 14 amino acids. Written as DNA, the CDR3 is TGTGCCAGCAGCATGGGCAGACGTTTCTACGAGCAGTACTTC. Its translation: CASSMGRRFYEQYF.

The chain joins TRBV4-2 to TRBJ1-5, with D unresolved. Trimming left V 4 bases short and J 1 base short, with 14 bases between. Per the germline V gene, CDR1 is LGHNA and CDR2 is YNFKEQ. The CDR3 extends over 16 amino acids. Here the CDR3 reads CASSLAEGGSNQPQHF. The CDR3, as DNA: TGTGCCAGCAGCCTTGCGGAGGGTGGAAGCAATCAGCCCCAGCATTTT.

The J gene is TRBJ2-1, the V gene TRBV18; D unresolved. There are 16 residues in the CDR3. The V end lost 3 bases, the J end lost 1 base, and 13 bases lay between the germline ends. Germline assignment: CDR1 KGHSH and CDR2 LQKENI. The CDR3 loop reads CASSPGVSGSYNEQFF. CDR3 DNA sequence: TGTGCCAGCTCACCGGGCGTCTCTGGGTCCTACAATGAGCAGTTCTTC.

The chain joins TRBV11-3 to TRBJ2-7; no reliable D call. The V end was cut by 5 bases, the J end by 4 bases, with 6 bases between. Germline assignment: CDR1 SGHNT and CDR2 YENEEA. This CDR3 is 11 amino acids long. CDR3 coding DNA: TGTGCCAGCAGCCCCGGGTACGAGCAGTACTTC. Its protein is CASSPGYEQYF.

V gene TRBV14 combines with J gene TRBJ2-5; D not certain. V gave up 4 bases and J gave up 7 bases, with 13 bases separating them. The CDR3 length is 13 residues. In germline, CDR1 is SGHDN, CDR2 FVKESK. CDR3 DNA sequence: TGTGCCAGCAGCCCATTCGACGGCGGGACCCAGTACTTC. As protein: CASSPFDGGTQYF.

The chain employs TRBV6-1 and TRBJ2-5; tentative D call: TRBD1 (6 bases). Germline V gene data show CDR1 as MNHNS and CDR2 as SASEGT. With 6 bases removed from V and 5 bases from J, the gap between germline ends came to 16 bases. The CDR3 consists of 14 residues. The CDR3 region is CASSGQLTDETQYF. As DNA, the CDR3 is TGTGCCAGCAGCGGACAGTTAACAGATGAGACCCAGTACTTC.

Regarding this clonotype: The CDR3 end shows no conserved phenylalanine or tryptophan, and so a read error is likely. The V and J genes are TRBV7-3 and TRBJ1-1; TRBD1 is a possible D gene (6 bases). In germline, CDR1 is SGHTA, CDR2 FQGTGA. The V end was cut by 4 bases, the J end by 4 bases, with 10 bases between. This CDR3 is built from 13 residues. The CDR3 sequence: CASSSQGGTEAFC. CDR3 nucleotides: TGTGCCAGCAGCTCCCAAGGGGGCACTGAAGCTTTCTGT.

The V gene is TRBV19, the J gene TRBJ1-5; D not certain. V was cut by 7 bases and J by 2 bases, with 12 bases left in between. Germline V gene data show CDR1 as LNHDA and CDR2 as SQIVND (reference sequence). The CDR3 spans 14 residues. The CDR3 DNA sequence: TGTGCCAGTAATGGGCGTGGGGGCAATCAGCCCCAGCATTTT. The encoded protein is CASNGRGGNQPQHF.

This chain connects TRBV7-8 to TRBJ2-5; 8 bases align to TRBD2. V was clipped by 3 bases and J by 4 bases; unmatched bases: 7. Germline CDR1 is SGHVS and CDR2 is FQNEAQ. The CDR3 totals 15 residues. CDR3 in amino acids: CASSLGGAGGETQYF. The CDR3 DNA is TGTGCCAGCAGCTTGGGGGGGGCGGGAGGAGAGACCCAGTACTTC. The complete variable domain, with remaining parts taken from reference TRBV7-8 and TRBJ2-5, reads GAGVSQSPRYKVAKRGQDVALRCDPISGHVSLFWYQQALGQGPEFLTYFQNEAQLDKSGLPSDRFFAERPEGSVSTLKIQRTQQEDSAVYLCASSLGGAGGETQYFGPGTRLLVL.

The chain recombines TRBV24-1 with TRBJ2-3; 7 positions match TRBD2. The V gene's germline CDR1 is KGHDR and CDR2 SFDVKD. Trimming cost V 2 bases and J 3 bases; bases outside gene matches: 7. The CDR3 is 16 amino acids. The CDR3 sequence is CATSDYGRAGTDTQYF. Here the CDR3 DNA reads TGTGCCACCAGTGATTATGGGAGGGCAGGGACAGATACGCAGTATTTT.

This clonotype has just one count. V and J are TRBV6-2 or TRBV6-3 and TRBJ2-4, with unresolved D. The CDR3 contains 14 residues. Trimming left V 6 bases short and J 6 bases short, with 15 bases between. Germline CDR1 reads MNHEY; CDR2 reads SVGEGT. CDR3 in DNA: TGTGCCAGCAGCCCGGGTTGGTCTGGAAACATTCAGTACTTC. Translated, it gives CASSPGWSGNIQYF.

The chain carries TRBV9 and TRBJ2-7; maybe TRBD1 (6 bases). Germline CDR1 and CDR2: SGDLS and YYNGEE. V was cut by 5 bases and J by 2 bases, with 17 bases left in between. This CDR3 region has 15 residues. DNA for the CDR3: TGTGCCAGCAGTTCAAGTAATAGGACAGCCTACGAGCAGTACTTC. Translation: CASSSSNRTAYEQYF.

The chain is built from TRBV28 and TRBJ2-1; TRBD2 matches 7 bases. Germline V gives CDR1 MDHEN, CDR2 SYDVKM. V dropped 6 bases and J dropped 5; count of bases not matched to a gene: 16. This CDR3 has 17 amino acids. The CDR3 spells CASSWEGNVVGDNEQFF. CDR3 in DNA: TGTGCCAGCAGCTGGGAGGGCAATGTTGTCGGGGACAATGAGCAGTTCTTC.

The sample holds a few counts of this clonotype. The rearrangement links TRBV20-1 to TRBJ2-1, with 13 bases that match TRBD2. The V gene end was trimmed by 1 base and the J gene end by 8 bases; junction bases not matched to a gene: 8. CDR1 DFQATT and CDR2 SNEGSKA come from the germline V gene (reference sequence). The CDR3 has 16 residues. CDR3 in DNA: TGCAGTGCTAGAGGGGCACTAGCGGGGGGGCCCGATGAGCAGTTCTTC. It translates to CSARGALAGGPDEQFF.

V gene TRBV11-3 combines with J gene TRBJ2-7; 9 positions agree with TRBD1. This CDR3 is built from 16 residues. The junction had 11 bases not matched to a gene; V was cut back by 6 bases and J by 2 bases. Germline lookup yields CDR1 SGHNT and CDR2 YENEEA. The CDR3 spells CASSKQGAYGTYEQYF. The CDR3 nucleotides read TGTGCCAGCAGTAAACAGGGGGCGTACGGGACCTACGAGCAGTACTTC.

This clonotype was detected a few times. J is TRBJ1-5 and V is TRBV6-4; 10 bases are a match to TRBD1. This CDR3 contains 15 residues. Germline CDR1 and CDR2: MRHNA and SNTAGT. Trimming removed 6 bases from V and 7 bases from J; junction bases left unmatched: 9. As DNA, the CDR3 is TGTGCCAGCAGATCCGGGACAGGGGTTTTCCAGCCCCAGCATTTT. It translates to CASRSGTGVFQPQHF.

The V and J genes are TRBV19 and TRBJ2-3, with 10 bases fitting TRBD2. The CDR3 length is 16 residues. Trimming at V came to 3 bases and at J to 0 bases, leaving 3 bases not matched to a gene. Germline V lookup: CDR1 LNHDA, CDR2 SQIVND (reference sequence). The DNA for the CDR3 is TGTGCCAGTAGTATCTCTAGCGGGGGAAGCACAGATACGCAGTATTTT. This sequence encodes CASSISSGGSTDTQYF.